This TCR beta chain comes out of a study of shared clonotypes between healthy human individuals. Study results and limitations: Some naive CD4 clonotypes, roughly 5%, turned up in common across four donors. Clonotypes not shared had lower generation probabilities than those common to all four donors.

V gave up 4 bases and J gave up 4 bases; unmatched junction bases: 9. Germline values: CDR1 SGHRS, CDR2 YFSETQ. The CDR3 contains 16 residues. This table comes from immunoSEQ multiplex PCR, and its TCRdb copy is limited to in-frame clones, with some not included. The profile shows some 2.3 million clones, 85% to 95% of them singletons. As for this clone: Its antigen is undetermined. Other DNA sequences in the same sample also yield this CDR3.

Recent vaccinations or acute infections were absent in the healthy HIV-negative adult donors. The authors divided CD4+ cells into CD45RA+ naive and CD45RA-negative memory subsets. V gene TRBV5-1 combines with J gene TRBJ2-1; 9 positions agree with TRBD2. The TCR originated in a young man in good health. Some clones in this sample may be carry-over from other donors' samples. The sample taken for sequencing was naive CD4+ T cells from PBMCs. Regarding subset: CD45RA+ positively selected. The CDR3 DNA is TGCGCCAGCAGCCCCGGGGGCCTAGCGGGATACAATGAGCAGTTCTTC. This translates into CASSPGGLAGYNEQFF.